This T cell receptor beta chain came from a study of CD8 T cells in ankylosing spondylitis (dated by TCRdb to about 2017). With regard to the full study: The study set out to find disease-linked TCR variants by profiling T cell receptor beta repertoires in ankylosing spondylitis patients and healthy donors. The full study cohort was made up of roughly 25 ankylosing spondylitis patients and more than 90 healthy donors. Peripheral blood was sampled, and synovial fluid was also collected from ankylosing spondylitis patients. Results and caveats for the whole study, not just this receptor: A TCR beta motif made up of several highly homologous amino acid variants appeared to be characteristic of blood from ankylosing spondylitis patients. A CD8+ phenotype was shown by the disease-linked clones, which were found at relatively low frequencies in peripheral blood. Some of the motif variants had been reported before in the synovial fluid and blood of reactive arthritis patients, a finding that suggests common disease-initiation mechanisms. According to the report, matched synovial fluid samples from ankylosing spondylitis patients were significantly enriched for the disease-linked clones.

The instrument given in TCRdb is Illumina HiSeq 2500. Quantitative 5'-RACE with molecular barcodes was used to prepare TCR beta libraries. The original pipeline was this. Disease-linked TCR variants were identified with a new computational method built on a probabilistic model of VDJ rearrangement. TCRdb redid the processing of the public reads, applying fastp at Q25 and MiXCR, and retained in-frame beta chains. Rows matching on CDR3 protein sequence are summarized as one entry with the most common DNA and genes. TCRdb assigned the V and J calls; the authors' analysis was not used. The sample yields 30,000 to 40,000 distinct CDR3 sequences; 7.2% were counted once. Over 9.5% of the sample is held by the ten biggest clonotypes. This clonotype was counted many times. The antigen it recognizes is unknown. Base quality data are lacking; no much larger clone is found one base away. V and J are trimmed by 4 bases and 6 bases, and the gene matches miss 10 bases of the junction. The CDR3 spans 15 residues, from the cysteine through the phenylalanine. CDR3 DNA is the only sequence kept; it has 45 bases, read in frame from the first base. Taken from the germline V gene (reference sequence), the CDR1 and CDR2 loops are DFQATT and SNEGSKA.

The V and J genes are TRBV20-1 and TRBJ2-3; TRBD1 matches 10 bases in the middle. This clonotype originated in a male donor with ankylosing spondylitis or in good health (not recorded which). What was sequenced was blood, either unsorted or a sorted T cell fraction (not recorded which). The CDR3 protein is CSATDRDRGPDTQYF. The nucleotide sequence reads TGCAGTGCTACAGACCGGGACAGGGGCCCCGATACGCAGTATTTT.